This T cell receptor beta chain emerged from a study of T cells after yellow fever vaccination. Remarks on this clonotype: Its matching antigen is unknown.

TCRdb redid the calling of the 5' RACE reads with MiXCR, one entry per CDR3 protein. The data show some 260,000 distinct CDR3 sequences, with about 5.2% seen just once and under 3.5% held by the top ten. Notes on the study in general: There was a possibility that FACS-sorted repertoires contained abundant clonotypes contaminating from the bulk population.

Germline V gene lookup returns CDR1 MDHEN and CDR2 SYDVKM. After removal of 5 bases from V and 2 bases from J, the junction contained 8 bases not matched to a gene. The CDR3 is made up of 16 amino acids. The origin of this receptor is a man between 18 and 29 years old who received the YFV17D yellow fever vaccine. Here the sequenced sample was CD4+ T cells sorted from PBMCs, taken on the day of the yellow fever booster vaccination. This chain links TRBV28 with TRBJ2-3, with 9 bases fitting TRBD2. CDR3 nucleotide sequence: TGTGCCAGCAGTCTCCAGGCTAGCGGGGACACAGATACGCAGTATTTT. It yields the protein CASSLQASGDTDTQYF.